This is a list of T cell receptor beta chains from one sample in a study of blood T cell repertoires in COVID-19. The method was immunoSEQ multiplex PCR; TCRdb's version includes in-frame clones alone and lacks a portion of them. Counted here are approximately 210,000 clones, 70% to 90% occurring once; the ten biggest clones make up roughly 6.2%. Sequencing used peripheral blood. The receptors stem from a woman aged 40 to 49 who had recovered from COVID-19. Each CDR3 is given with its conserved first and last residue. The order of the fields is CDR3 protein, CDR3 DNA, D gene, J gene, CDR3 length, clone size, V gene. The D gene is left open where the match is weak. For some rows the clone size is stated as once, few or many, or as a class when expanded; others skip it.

CASSSLSGREGYNEQFF | TGTGCCAGCAGCTCCCTCTCAGGACGGGAGGGTTACAATGAGCAGTTCTTC | TRBD2 | TRBJ2-1 | 17 | NA | TRBV11-2
CASRHLSGQPQHF | TGTGCCAGCAGACACCTTTCGGGTCAGCCCCAGCATTTT | NA | TRBJ1-5 | 13 | NA | TRBV27
CASSRSPAERDTEAFF | TGTGCCAGCAGCCGATCTCCGGCCGAACGGGACACTGAAGCTTTCTTT | NA | TRBJ1-1 | 16 | NA | TRBV3-1/TRBV3-2
CASSRQMYSNQPQHF | TGTGCCAGTAGCAGACAGATGTATAGCAATCAGCCCCAGCATTTT | NA | TRBJ1-5 | 15 | NA | TRBV19
CAWSKVRDGYTF | TGTGCCTGGAGTAAAGTGAGAGATGGCTACACCTTC | NA | TRBJ1-2 | 12 | NA | TRBV30
CASSQQGNSNQPQHF | TGTGCCAGCAGTCAACAGGGAAATAGCAATCAGCCCCAGCATTTT | NA | TRBJ1-5 | 15 | NA | TRBV2
CASSSPGVPYEQYF | TGTGCCAGCAGCTCCCCAGGGGTCCCCTACGAGCAGTACTTC | NA | TRBJ2-7 | 14 | NA | TRBV7-9
CASSVLTGGEQFF | TGTGCCAGCAGCGTTTTGACAGGGGGTGAGCAGTTCTTC | TRBD1 | TRBJ2-1 | 13 | NA | TRBV9
CASSLPSGGWQPNQPQHF | TGTGCCAGTAGTCTTCCATCGGGGGGTTGGCAGCCCAATCAGCCCCAGCATTTT | NA | TRBJ1-5 | 18 | NA | TRBV19
CASSLRLAGGSEQFF | TGTGCCAGCAGCTTACGGCTAGCGGGAGGTTCTGAGCAGTTCTTC | TRBD2 | TRBJ2-1 | 15 | NA | TRBV5-5
CASSPDRRMTYNEQFF | TGTGCCAGCAGTCCGGACAGGAGGATGACCTACAATGAGCAGTTCTTC | TRBD1 | TRBJ2-1 | 16 | NA | TRBV27
CASSLLRTSGYEQYF | TGTGCCAGCAGCCTCCTCCGGACTAGCGGCTACGAGCAGTACTTC | NA | TRBJ2-7 | 15 | NA | TRBV21-1
CASSQDGQRNQPQHF | TGCGCCAGCAGCCAAGATGGGCAACGCAATCAGCCCCAGCATTTT | NA | TRBJ1-5 | 15 | NA | TRBV4-3
CASSNQGGGYTF | TGTGCCAGTAGTAACCAGGGAGGCGGCTACACCTTC | NA | TRBJ1-2 | 12 | NA | TRBV19
CASSQREREPGELFF | TGTGCCAGCAGCCAACGCGAGCGGGAGCCCGGGGAGCTGTTTTTT | TRBD2 | TRBJ2-2 | 15 | NA | TRBV3-1/TRBV3-2
CSASFDRPNYGYTF | TGCAGTGCTAGTTTCGACAGACCTAACTATGGCTACACCTTC | NA | TRBJ1-2 | 14 | NA | TRBV20-1
CASSLAGQGSSGNTIYF | TGTGCCAGCAGCTTAGCTGGACAGGGATCCTCTGGAAACACCATATATTTT | TRBD1 | TRBJ1-3 | 17 | NA | TRBV7-2
CAISEQGAGPAEAFF | TGTGCCATCAGTGAGCAGGGGGCGGGACCGGCTGAAGCTTTCTTT | TRBD1 | TRBJ1-1 | 15 | NA | TRBV10-3
CASSRQGATGNEQFF | TGTGCCAGCTCAAGACAGGGGGCGACGGGCAATGAGCAGTTCTTC | TRBD1 | TRBJ2-1 | 15 | NA | TRBV18
CASSALAGGEETQYF | TGTGCCAGTAGTGCCCTAGCGGGAGGTGAAGAGACCCAGTACTTC | TRBD2 | TRBJ2-5 | 15 | NA | TRBV19
CATRGTRPSGGPDTQYF | TGTGCCACCAGGGGGACTCGTCCTAGCGGAGGCCCAGATACGCAGTATTTT | TRBD2 | TRBJ2-3 | 17 | NA | TRBV24-1
CASSHGLVQETQYF | TGCGCCAGCAGCCATGGACTAGTTCAAGAGACCCAGTACTTC | TRBD2 | TRBJ2-5 | 14 | NA | TRBV5-1
CASSNVQGSDTGELFF | TGTGCCAGCAGCAATGTCCAGGGGAGCGACACCGGGGAGCTGTTTTTT | NA | TRBJ2-2 | 16 | NA | TRBV28
CASGGGTGTGELFF | TGTGCCAGCGGTGGCGGAACGGGCACCGGGGAGCTGTTTTTT | NA | TRBJ2-2 | 14 | NA | TRBV2
CASSPLAGANEQFF | TGTGCCAGCTCACCATTGGCGGGGGCCAATGAGCAGTTCTTC | NA | TRBJ2-1 | 14 | NA | TRBV18
CATSGLGETQYF | TGTGCCACCTCGGGGTTAGGAGAGACCCAGTACTTC | NA | TRBJ2-5 | 12 | NA | TRBV28
CASSFQGGQGDTEAFF | TGTGCCAGCAGTTTTCAGGGGGGACAGGGCGACACTGAAGCTTTCTTT | TRBD1 | TRBJ1-1 | 16 | once | TRBV27
CASSPGTAYEQYF | TGTGCCAGCAGTCCCGGGACAGCCTACGAGCAGTACTTC | TRBD1 | TRBJ2-7 | 13 | NA | TRBV6-5
CASTVPRDFDGYTF | TGTGCCAGCACAGTACCTCGGGACTTCGATGGCTACACCTTC | NA | TRBJ1-2 | 14 | NA | TRBV28
CASSKQPGLAGYEQYF | TGTGCCAGCAGCAAACAGCCGGGACTAGCGGGATACGAGCAGTACTTC | TRBD2 | TRBJ2-7 | 16 | NA | TRBV7-9
CASSQLLVTDTQYF | TGTGCCAGCAGCCAACTCCTAGTCACAGATACGCAGTATTTT | NA | TRBJ2-3 | 14 | NA | TRBV27
CAWSTQGTNEKLFF | TGTGCCTGGAGTACACAGGGAACTAATGAAAAACTGTTTTTT | NA | TRBJ1-4 | 14 | NA | TRBV30
CSTGHLNTEAFF | TGCAGCACGGGACACCTGAACACTGAAGCTTTCTTT | NA | TRBJ1-1 | 12 | NA | TRBV29-1
CASTETEDRAGYTF | TGTGCCAGCACCGAAACGGAGGACAGGGCTGGCTACACCTTC | TRBD1 | TRBJ1-2 | 14 | NA | TRBV28
CASSWGEAGELFF | TGCGCCAGCAGCTGGGGAGAAGCCGGGGAGCTGTTTTTT | NA | TRBJ2-2 | 13 | NA | TRBV5-1
CASSPAGGVIEKLFF | TGTGCCAGCAGTCCCGCCGGAGGGGTGATTGAAAAACTGTTTTTT | NA | TRBJ1-4 | 15 | NA | TRBV6-5
CASSSWVPERQETQYF | TGTGCCAGCTCCTCGTGGGTCCCAGAGCGGCAAGAGACCCAGTACTTC | NA | TRBJ2-5 | 16 | once | TRBV21-1
CASSSATTSGSYEQYF | TGTGCCAGCAGCTCGGCTACGACTAGCGGATCCTACGAGCAGTACTTC | TRBD2 | TRBJ2-7 | 16 | once | TRBV7-2
CSVGDSYGYTF | TGCAGCGTTGGGGACAGCTATGGCTACACCTTC | TRBD1 | TRBJ1-2 | 11 | NA | TRBV29-1
CASYELGGRMTGELFF | TGTGCCAGCTATGAACTGGGAGGGCGGATGACCGGGGAGCTGTTTTTT | NA | TRBJ2-2 | 16 | NA | TRBV21-1
CASSGGMSIDYGYTF | TGTGCCAGCAGCGGGGGGATGTCTATCGACTATGGCTACACCTTC | NA | TRBJ1-2 | 15 | NA | TRBV5-6
CASSPPTGGGEKLFF | TGTGCCAGCTCACCACCGACGGGGGGGGGTGAAAAACTGTTTTTT | NA | TRBJ1-4 | 15 | NA | TRBV18
CASSIGDGGSGTIYF | TGCGCCAGCAGCATCGGAGATGGGGGGAGTGGCACCATATATTTT | NA | TRBJ1-3 | 15 | NA | TRBV5-1
CASSQGRESPTDTQYF | TGCGCCAGCAGCCAGGGGCGGGAGTCCCCCACAGATACGCAGTATTTT | TRBD2 | TRBJ2-3 | 16 | NA | TRBV4-1
CASSRDRDTYNEQFF | TGTGCCAGCTCACGGGACAGGGATACCTACAATGAGCAGTTCTTC | TRBD1 | TRBJ2-1 | 15 | NA | TRBV18
CASSHPGRDRVNEKLFF | TGCGCCAGCAGCCATCCCGGGAGGGACAGGGTTAATGAAAAACTGTTTTTT | TRBD1 | TRBJ1-4 | 17 | NA | TRBV4-1
CSVTTGVDQPQHF | TGCAGCGTGACGACAGGGGTGGATCAGCCCCAGCATTTT | TRBD1 | TRBJ1-5 | 13 | NA | TRBV29-1
CASTQGHRYEQYF | TGTGCCAGCACCCAGGGACATCGCTACGAGCAGTACTTC | NA | TRBJ2-7 | 13 | NA | TRBV12-3/TRBV12-4
CASSDRGNYGYTF | TGTGCCAGCAGTGACAGGGGGAACTATGGCTACACCTTC | NA | TRBJ1-2 | 13 | few | TRBV6-4